The 10 T cell receptor beta chains listed next were all sequenced from one sample in a study of T cells after posttransplantation cyclophosphamide. Busulfan-fludarabine conditioning, marrow transplant, and cyclophosphamide on days +3 and +4 were administered. Produced via immunoSEQ multiplex PCR; TCRdb's table is partial and in-frame only. The sample lists tens of thousands of clones, 86% seen once, with 9% to 13% in the top ten. The sample was PBMCs, taken after allogeneic stem cell transplant with posttransplant cyclophosphamide. These receptors came from a female patient between 25 and 45 years old who received an allogeneic stem cell transplant from an unrelated donor, was CMV-positive, and had no GVHD. Some T cells could come from the graft donor.

This clone was recorded only once. V usage is TRBV5-4 and J usage is TRBJ2-5; 12 bases fit TRBD2. Gene TRBJ2-7 matches the end of the DNA better, so the J call may be wrong. Germline lookup yields CDR1 SGHNT and CDR2 YYREEE (reference sequence). The CDR3 contains 16 residues. CDR3 region: CASSQETSGGLYEQYF. The CDR3, as DNA: TGTGCCAGCAGCCAAGAGACTAGCGGGGGATTATACGAGCAGTACTTC.

The chain has TRBV19 and TRBJ2-2; D gene ambiguous. The CDR3 runs to 12 residues. Germline V gives CDR1 LNHDA, CDR2 SQIVND (reference sequence). Trimming left V 5 bases short and J 4 bases short, with 5 bases between. DNA of the CDR3: TGTGCCAGTAGTTTCCTCACCGGGGAGCTGTTTTTT. Amino acid sequence: CASSFLTGELFF.

V is TRBV7-3 and J is TRBJ2-1, with 9 bases matching TRBD2. From germline, CDR1 is SGHTA and CDR2 FQGTGA. The ends lost 1 base at V and 2 bases at J; junction bases unmatched: 9. This CDR3 spans 18 amino acids. The CDR3 region has the DNA TGTGCCAGCAGCTTAATGGGCTGGGCGGGGGGGCCCTACAATGAGCAGTTCTTC. It specifies CASSLMGWAGGPYNEQFF.

The chain couples TRBV30 to TRBJ2-2; TRBD1 agrees at 7 bases. J was trimmed by 4 bases and V by 5 bases; bases with no gene match: 7. CDR3 size: 14 residues. CDR1 and CDR2 from the germline V gene are GTSNPN and SVGIG (reference sequence). Here the CDR3 DNA reads TGTGCCTGGCTACAGGGGCGGGTCACCGGGGAGCTGTTTTTT. Translated: CAWLQGRVTGELFF. Drawing the rest from reference TRBV30 and TRBJ2-2, the complete variable domain is SQTIHQWPATLVQPVGSPLSLECTVEGTSNPNLYWYRQAAGRGLQLLFYSVGIGQISSEVPQNLSASRPQDRQFILSSKKLLLSDSGFYLCAWLQGRVTGELFFGEGSRLTVL.

The chain couples TRBV27 to TRBJ2-7; 7 bases align to TRBD1. Germline assignment: CDR1 MNHEY and CDR2 SMNVEV (reference sequence). V lost 8 bases to trimming and J lost 5 bases; unmatched junction nucleotides: 6. The CDR3 extends over 12 amino acids. CDR3 protein: CASGNRGHEQYF. Here the CDR3 DNA reads TGTGCCAGCGGAAACAGGGGTCACGAGCAGTACTTC.

This clone was observed a few times. The chain recombines TRBV7-9 with TRBJ1-4; D gene uncertain. V shed 6 bases and J shed 7 bases, with 18 bases lying between them. The CDR3 is made up of 15 amino acids. Germline assignment: CDR1 SEHNR and CDR2 FQNEAQ (reference sequence). This CDR3 is CASSLPLGVGEKLFF. The DNA of the CDR3 is TGTGCCAGCAGTTTACCCCTCGGGGTGGGTGAAAAACTGTTTTTT. Drawing the rest from reference TRBV7-9 and TRBJ1-4, the complete variable domain is DTGVSQNPRHKITKRGQNVTFRCDPISEHNRLYWYRQTLGQGPEFLTYFQNEAQLEKSRLLSDRFSAERPKGSFSTLEIQRTEQGDSAMYLCASSLPLGVGEKLFFGSGTQLSVL.

The chain uses TRBV10-3 and TRBJ2-7; no reliable D call. CDR1 and CDR2 from the germline V gene are ENHRY and SYGVKD. Trimming cost V 11 bases and J 0 bases, with 20 bases left between them. There are 15 residues in the CDR3. This CDR3 is CASCPAGESSYEQYF. CDR3 DNA sequence: TGTGCCTCCTGCCCGGCCGGAGAAAGCTCCTACGAGCAGTACTTC.

Only one count was recorded for this clone. J is TRBJ2-7 and V is TRBV10-1, with 8 bases matching TRBD1. Germline V gene lookup returns CDR1 WNHNN and CDR2 SYGVQD (reference sequence). Germline trimming cut 5 bases from V and 5 bases from J; bases unmatched to any gene: 5. This CDR3 spans 13 amino acids. CDR3 coding DNA: TGCGCCAGCAGTATGGACAGGGTCAACGAGCAGTACTTC. Translation gives CASSMDRVNEQYF.

This chain joins TRBV30 and TRBJ1-6; D remains unclear. CDR3 length equals 16 residues. Germline V gene lookup returns CDR1 GTSNPN and CDR2 SVGIG (reference sequence). V was trimmed by 0 bases and J by 5 bases, leaving 14 bases between them. The DNA of the CDR3 is TGTGCCTGGAGTGTACGGGGAGGTATTAATAATTCACCCCTCCACTTT. Translated: CAWSVRGGINNSPLHF.

The rearrangement links TRBV7-2 to TRBJ1-4; the D is unclear. V dropped 4 bases and J dropped 8 bases, with 5 bases sitting between them. This CDR3 contains 11 residues. From germline, CDR1 is SGHTA and CDR2 FQGNSA. CDR3 DNA sequence: TGTGCCAGCAGCTCTCAGGAAAAACTGTTTTTT. Its translation: CASSSQEKLFF.